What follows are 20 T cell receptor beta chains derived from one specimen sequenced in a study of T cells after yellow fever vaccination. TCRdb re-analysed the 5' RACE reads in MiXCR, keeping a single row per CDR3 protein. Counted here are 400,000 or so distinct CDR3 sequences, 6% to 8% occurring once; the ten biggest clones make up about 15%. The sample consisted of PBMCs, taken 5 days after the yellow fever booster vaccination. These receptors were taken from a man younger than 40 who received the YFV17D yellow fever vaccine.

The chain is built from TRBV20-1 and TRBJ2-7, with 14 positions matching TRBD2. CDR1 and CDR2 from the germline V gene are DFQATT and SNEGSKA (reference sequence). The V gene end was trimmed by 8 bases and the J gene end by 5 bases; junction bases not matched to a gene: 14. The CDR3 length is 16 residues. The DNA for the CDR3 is TGCAGTAGCGAAACCGGGACTAGCGGGAGATTTCACGAGCAGTACTTC. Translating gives CSSETGTSGRFHEQYF.

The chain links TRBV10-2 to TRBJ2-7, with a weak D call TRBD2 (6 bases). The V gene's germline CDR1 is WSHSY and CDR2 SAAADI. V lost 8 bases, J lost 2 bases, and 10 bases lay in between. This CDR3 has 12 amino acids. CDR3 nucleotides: TGCGCCAGCTGCGGGACCCCCTACGAGCAGTACTTC. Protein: CASCGTPYEQYF.

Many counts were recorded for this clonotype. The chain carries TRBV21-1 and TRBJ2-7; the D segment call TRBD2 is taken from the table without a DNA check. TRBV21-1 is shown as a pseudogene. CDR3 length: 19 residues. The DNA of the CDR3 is TGTGCCAGCAGCAAACGACTAGCGGGAGATCAGATGCCATCCTACGAGCAGTACTTC. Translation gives CASSKRLAGDQMPSYEQYF.

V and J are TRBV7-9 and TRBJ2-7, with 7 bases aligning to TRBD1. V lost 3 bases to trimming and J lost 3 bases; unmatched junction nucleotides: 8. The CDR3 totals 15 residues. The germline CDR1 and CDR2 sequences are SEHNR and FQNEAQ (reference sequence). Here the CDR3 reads CASSFGQEGGYEQYF. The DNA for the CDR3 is TGTGCCAGCAGCTTTGGACAGGAAGGCGGCTACGAGCAGTACTTC. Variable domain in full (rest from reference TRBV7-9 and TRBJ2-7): DTGVSQNPRHKITKRGQNVTFRCDPISEHNRLYWYRQTLGQGPEFLTYFQNEAQLEKSRLLSDRFSAERPKGSFSTLEIQRTEQGDSAMYLCASSFGQEGGYEQYFGPGTRLTVT.

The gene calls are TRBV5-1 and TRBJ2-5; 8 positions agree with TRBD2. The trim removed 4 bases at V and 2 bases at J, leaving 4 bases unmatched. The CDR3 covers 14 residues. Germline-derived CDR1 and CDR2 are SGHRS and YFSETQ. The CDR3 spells CASSPGTRQETQYF. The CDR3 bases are TGCGCCAGCAGCCCGGGGACTAGGCAAGAGACCCAGTACTTC.

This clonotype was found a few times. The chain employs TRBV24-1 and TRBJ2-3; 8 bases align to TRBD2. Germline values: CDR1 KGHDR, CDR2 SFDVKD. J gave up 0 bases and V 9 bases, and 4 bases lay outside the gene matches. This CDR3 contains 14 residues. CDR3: CATASGSSTDTQYF. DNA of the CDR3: TGTGCCACCGCGAGCGGGAGTAGCACAGATACGCAGTATTTT.

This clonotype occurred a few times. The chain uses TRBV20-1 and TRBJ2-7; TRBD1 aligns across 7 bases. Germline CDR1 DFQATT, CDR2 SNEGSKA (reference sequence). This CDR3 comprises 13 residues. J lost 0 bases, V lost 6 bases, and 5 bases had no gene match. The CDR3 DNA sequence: TGCAGTGCCCCAAGGGACAGCTCCTACGAGCAGTACTTC. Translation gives CSAPRDSSYEQYF.

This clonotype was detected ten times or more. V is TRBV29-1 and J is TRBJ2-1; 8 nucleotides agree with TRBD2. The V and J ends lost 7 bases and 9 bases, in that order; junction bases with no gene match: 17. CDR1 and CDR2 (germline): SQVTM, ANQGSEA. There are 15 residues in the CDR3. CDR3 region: CSAFRFGGGLSEQFF. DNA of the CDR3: TGCAGCGCCTTTCGTTTTGGCGGGGGGTTATCTGAGCAGTTCTTC.

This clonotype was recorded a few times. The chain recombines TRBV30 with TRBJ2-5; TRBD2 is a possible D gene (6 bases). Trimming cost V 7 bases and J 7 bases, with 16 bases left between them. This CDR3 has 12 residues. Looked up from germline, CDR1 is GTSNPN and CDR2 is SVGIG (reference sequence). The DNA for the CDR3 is TGTGCCTCCTTTGGGGGGATCGGGACCCAGTACTTC. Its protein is CASFGGIGTQYF.

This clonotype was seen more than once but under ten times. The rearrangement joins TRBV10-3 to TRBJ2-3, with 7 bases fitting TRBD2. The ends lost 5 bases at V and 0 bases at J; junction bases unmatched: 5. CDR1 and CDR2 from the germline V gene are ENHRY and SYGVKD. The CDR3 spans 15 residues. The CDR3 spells CAISLLAASTDTQYF. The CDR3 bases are TGTGCCATCAGTCTGCTAGCGGCTAGCACAGATACGCAGTATTTT.

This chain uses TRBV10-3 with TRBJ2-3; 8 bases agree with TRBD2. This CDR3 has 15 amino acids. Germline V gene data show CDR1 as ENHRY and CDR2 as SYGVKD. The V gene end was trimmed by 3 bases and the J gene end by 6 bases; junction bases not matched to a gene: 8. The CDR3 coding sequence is TGTGCCATCAGTGATGGACGGGAGGGCCCCGATACGCAGTATTTT. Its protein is CAISDGREGPDTQYF.

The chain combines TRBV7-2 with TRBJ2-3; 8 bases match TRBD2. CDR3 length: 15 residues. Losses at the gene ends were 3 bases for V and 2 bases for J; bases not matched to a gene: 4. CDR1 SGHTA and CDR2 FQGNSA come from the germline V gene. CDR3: CASSFGGRPTDTQYF. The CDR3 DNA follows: TGTGCCAGCAGCTTTGGCGGGAGGCCCACAGATACGCAGTATTTT. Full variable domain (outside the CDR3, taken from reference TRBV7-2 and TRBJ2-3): GAGVSQSPSNKVTEKGKDVELRCDPISGHTALYWYRQSLGQGLEFLIYFQGNSAPDKSGLPSDRFSAERTGGSVSTLTIQRTQQEDSAVYLCASSFGGRPTDTQYFGPGTRLTVL.

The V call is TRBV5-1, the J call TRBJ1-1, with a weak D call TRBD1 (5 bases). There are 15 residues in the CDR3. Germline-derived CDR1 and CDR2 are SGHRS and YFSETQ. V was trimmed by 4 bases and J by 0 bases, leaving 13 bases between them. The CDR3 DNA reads TGCGCCAGCAGCCCCCCGGCAGGGCTGAACACTGAAGCTTTCTTT. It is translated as CASSPPAGLNTEAFF.

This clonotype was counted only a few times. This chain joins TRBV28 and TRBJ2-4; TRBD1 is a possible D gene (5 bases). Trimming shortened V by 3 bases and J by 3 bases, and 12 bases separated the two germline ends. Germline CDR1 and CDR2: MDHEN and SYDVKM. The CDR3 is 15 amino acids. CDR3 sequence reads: CASSFWGTDKNIQYF. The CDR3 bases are TGTGCCAGCAGTTTCTGGGGCACCGACAAAAACATTCAGTACTTC.

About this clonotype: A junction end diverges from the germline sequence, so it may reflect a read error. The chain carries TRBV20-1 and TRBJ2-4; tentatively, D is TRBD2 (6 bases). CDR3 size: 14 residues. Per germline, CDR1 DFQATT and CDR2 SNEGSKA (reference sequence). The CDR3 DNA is TGCAGTGCCAGAGGTCGGGAGAGCATAAACATTCAGTACTTC. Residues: CSARGRESINIQYF.

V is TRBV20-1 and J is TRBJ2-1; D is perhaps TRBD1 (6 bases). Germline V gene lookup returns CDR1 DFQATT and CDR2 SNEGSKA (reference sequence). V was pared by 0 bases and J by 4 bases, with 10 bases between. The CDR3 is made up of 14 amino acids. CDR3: CSARDSRGYNEQFF. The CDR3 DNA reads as TGCAGTGCTAGAGATAGCAGGGGATACAATGAGCAGTTCTTC.

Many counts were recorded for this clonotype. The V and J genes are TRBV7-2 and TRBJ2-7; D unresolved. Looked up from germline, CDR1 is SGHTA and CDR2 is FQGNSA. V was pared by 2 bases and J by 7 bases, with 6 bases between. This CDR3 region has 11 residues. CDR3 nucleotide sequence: TGTGCCAGCAGCTTACGGCGGGAGCAGTACTTC. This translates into CASSLRREQYF.

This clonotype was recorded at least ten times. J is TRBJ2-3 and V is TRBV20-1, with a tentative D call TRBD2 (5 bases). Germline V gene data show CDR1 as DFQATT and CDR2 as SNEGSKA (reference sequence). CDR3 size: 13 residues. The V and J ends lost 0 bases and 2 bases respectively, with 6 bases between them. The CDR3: CSARERATDTQYF. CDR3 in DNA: TGCAGTGCTAGAGAGCGGGCCACAGATACGCAGTATTTT.

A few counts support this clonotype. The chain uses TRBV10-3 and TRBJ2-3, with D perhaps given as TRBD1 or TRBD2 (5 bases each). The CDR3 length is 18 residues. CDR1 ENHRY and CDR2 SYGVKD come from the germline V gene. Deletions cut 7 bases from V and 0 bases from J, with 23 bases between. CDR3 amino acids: CAINSDSLAGASTDTQYF. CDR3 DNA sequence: TGTGCCATCAATTCCGACAGCCTAGCAGGAGCTAGCACAGATACGCAGTATTTT.

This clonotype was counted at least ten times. The CDR3 is CASSLLGGYNEQFF. The CDR3 region has the DNA TGTGCCAGCAGTTTGCTCGGCGGCTACAATGAGCAGTTCTTC. V gene TRBV12-3 or TRBV12-4 combines with J gene TRBJ2-1; D is unclear. Trimming took 3 bases from V and 3 from J, leaving 9 bases between them. The CDR3 sequence is 14 residues long.